This T cell receptor beta chain is from a study of patients and donors after allogeneic stem cell transplantation. Per germline, CDR1 SGHTA and CDR2 FQGNSA. The CDR3 consists of 16 residues. V was clipped by 2 bases and J by 6 bases; unmatched bases: 12. From the RT-PCR reads, TCRdb called clonotypes with MiXCR, one entry per CDR3 protein. Of about 960,000 distinct CDR3 sequences in the sample, about a sixth were seen once. The material sequenced was blood, either unsorted or a sorted T cell fraction (not recorded which). The V and J genes are TRBV7-2 and TRBJ1-2, with 7 bases fitting TRBD1. This sequence was found in a human donor who was either an allogeneic HSCT recipient or a stem cell or donor lymphocyte infusion donor (not recorded which). It is not recorded whose cells these are; they may come from a transplant donor. The CDR3 loop is CASSLRAKQGWNGYTF. The DNA for the CDR3 is TGTGCCAGCAGCTTAAGGGCCAAACAGGGGTGGAATGGCTACACCTTC.